A single sample gave rise to the 10 T cell receptor beta chains below, sequenced in a study of blood T cell repertoires in COVID-19. Here immunoSEQ multiplex PCR was the method, and the copy in TCRdb shows in-frame clones only, minus some. The table includes hundreds of thousands of clones, around 87% detected once. Sequenced sample: PBMCs or T cells enriched from blood (not recorded which). All receptors come from a young woman with acute COVID-19.

This clone was detected only once. J is TRBJ2-1 and V is TRBV4-1, with TRBD1 identical over 7 bases. Germline V gene data show CDR1 as MGHRA and CDR2 as YSYEKL. The CDR3 spans 17 residues. The junction had 16 bases not matched to a gene; V was cut back by 2 bases and J by 9 bases. CDR3 loop: CASSQTSTTGVWVEQFF. In nucleotides, the CDR3 is TGCGCCAGCAGCCAAACGTCAACAACAGGGGTCTGGGTTGAGCAGTTCTTC.

The rearrangement links TRBV28 to TRBJ2-1, with TRBD2 matching over 8 bases. CDR3 size: 14 residues. The junction had 9 bases not matched to a gene; V was cut back by 6 bases and J by 8 bases. The germline V gene has CDR1 MDHEN and CDR2 SYDVKM. The chain's CDR3 is CASRQRELFDEQFF. The CDR3, as DNA: TGTGCCAGCAGGCAGCGGGAGTTGTTCGATGAGCAGTTCTTC.

This chain uses TRBV7-2 with TRBJ2-7; D gene ambiguous. Germline CDR1 is SGHTA and CDR2 is FQGNSA. Deletions cut 0 bases from V and 2 bases from J, with 11 bases between. The CDR3 is made up of 15 amino acids. The CDR3 DNA reads TGTGCCAGCAGCTTAGCGCTCGACAAAACCTACGAGCAGTACTTC. Translation gives CASSLALDKTYEQYF.

This rearrangement joins TRBV27 to TRBJ2-2; TRBD2 matches at 10 bases. With V trimmed by 5 bases and J by 0 bases, 0 bases remained unmatched. Germline V gene data show CDR1 as MNHEY and CDR2 as SMNVEV (reference sequence). The CDR3 has 15 amino acids. This CDR3 reads CASSLAGANTGELFF. The CDR3 DNA sequence: TGTGCCAGCAGTCTAGCGGGAGCGAACACCGGGGAGCTGTTTTTT.

This rearrangement joins TRBV19 to TRBJ2-7, with 9 nucleotides matching TRBD2. Looked up from germline, CDR1 is LNHDA and CDR2 is SQIVND (reference sequence). The length of the CDR3 is 14 residues. Trimming took 5 bases from V and 3 from J; bases not matched to a gene: 5. CDR3 nucleotide sequence: TGTGCCAGTAGTGAAGGGACTAGCAGCTACGAGCAGTACTTC. It encodes CASSEGTSSYEQYF.

This sequence joins TRBV6-5 and TRBJ1-6, with D possibly being TRBD1 (5 bases). Trimming removed 2 bases at V and 6 bases at J, with 11 bases between. The CDR3 is made up of 15 amino acids. The germline CDR1 and CDR2 sequences are MNHEY and SVGAGI. CDR3 sequence: CASSYQWGGNSPLHF. CDR3 DNA sequence: TGTGCCAGCAGTTACCAGTGGGGGGGTAATTCACCCCTCCACTTT.

This clone was counted a few times. This chain joins TRBV11-2 and TRBJ2-7, with a weak D call TRBD2 (6 bases). In germline, CDR1 is SGHAT, CDR2 FQNNGV. CDR3 length: 14 amino acids. V shed 3 bases and J shed 5 bases, with 14 bases lying between them. Written as DNA, the CDR3 is TGTGCCAGCAGCTTCGGTACCACGGGGGACGAGCAGTACTTC. Residues: CASSFGTTGDEQYF.

CDR3 nucleotides: TGTGCCTGGAGTGTATTGCAATCCCGGGTCCTCCACTTT. As protein: CAWSVLQSRVLHF. This chain uses TRBV30 with TRBJ1-6; D gene unclear. The germline gives CDR1 GTSNPN, CDR2 SVGIG (reference sequence). The CDR3 is made up of 13 amino acids. Trimming removed 0 bases at V and 15 bases at J, with 15 bases between.

V gene TRBV25-1 combines with J gene TRBJ1-2; D remains unclear. Per germline, CDR1 MGHDK and CDR2 SYGVNS. The V and J ends lost 3 bases and 4 bases respectively, with 12 bases between them. The CDR3 covers 14 residues. The CDR3 loop reads CASSEVGEGYGYTF. The CDR3 DNA sequence: TGTGCCAGCAGTGAGGTTGGGGAGGGCTATGGCTACACCTTC.

The chain employs TRBV6-5 and TRBJ2-3, with D possibly being TRBD2 (6 bases). The CDR3 is made up of 13 amino acids. V shed 6 bases and J shed 4 bases, with 11 bases lying between them. Germline values: CDR1 MNHEY, CDR2 SVGAGI. CDR3 loop: CASSPGVADTQYF. The CDR3 region has the DNA TGTGCCAGCAGCCCGGGAGTGGCAGATACGCAGTATTTT.